This TCR beta chain came from a study of cytomegalovirus exposure and HLA in healthy donors. PCR primers comprised 60 Vbeta and 13 Jbeta primers. Libraries were prepared by immunoSEQ multiplex PCR; TCRdb keeps only in-frame clonotypes and omits some of them. Of over 200,000 clones listed, about 72% are singletons. Comments on this clone: The antigen is undetermined.

The germline V gene has CDR1 SEHNR and CDR2 FQNEAQ (reference sequence). The CDR3 consists of 15 residues. V was clipped by 4 bases and J by 4 bases, with 13 bases between them. Study-wide findings and caveats: With later analysis, a missense DCLRE1C variant became linked to TCR beta V- and J-gene trimming. It was in a later analysis that TCR association rates were seen to vary by HLA locus, highest for DRB1 and lowest for HLA-C. Sequencing depth across donors, presence/absence analyses assumed, was roughly uniform.

This TCR came from a male donor in good health and CMV-seronegative. The chain links TRBV7-9 to TRBJ2-2; perhaps TRBD2 as D (6 bases). The specimen was PBMCs. CDR3 loop: CASSSRGLGTGELFF. The CDR3 DNA is TGTGCCAGCAGCTCTCGGGGGTTGGGCACCGGGGAGCTGTTTTTT.